This T cell receptor (beta chain) was recovered during a study of human T cells and chemical hapten exposure. Turning to the study itself: All patients underwent weekly scalp dosing with diphenylcyclopropenone for the full roughly 23-week study. Largely, small differences in pooled library volume made per-sample TCR yields vary.

Whole-study results and caveats: With regard to DPC sensitization, TCRs above 1 in 1000 frequency did not change.

CDR1 and CDR2 from the germline V gene are KGHSH and LQKENI. CDR3 length: 14 amino acids. Trimming removed 2 bases at V and 7 bases at J, with 12 bases between. The time point here: patch test 2, 6 weeks after DPC sensitization. As for treatment: therapeutic diphenylcyclopropenone sensitization with weekly scalp DPC. The total RNA was obtained from whole blood that was not fractionated. A few counts support this clonotype. Its antigen is unknown. Authors' analysis steps: Sequenced samples showed a median of around 96,000 TCRs each, with counts running from about 22,000 to 700,000. TCRdb re-called the RACE reads through MiXCR, storing one row per CDR3 protein. For this entry, the V and J calls and clone size follow TCRdb and not the study's own pipeline. The repertoire consists of some 42,000 distinct CDR3 sequences, with around a tenth occurring once and the leading ten covering 11% to 15%.

Sample: whole blood, taken in connection with sensitization to the hapten diphenylcyclopropenone (DPC). The clonotype comes from a woman aged 25 to 39 with alopecia areata. Some clones in this sample may be carry-over from other donors' samples. The chain joins TRBV18 to TRBJ2-1; D remains ambiguous. CDR3 region: CASSPGQVRNEQFF. Written as DNA, the CDR3 is TGTGCCAGCTCACCAGGTCAGGTTCGGAATGAGCAGTTCTTC.